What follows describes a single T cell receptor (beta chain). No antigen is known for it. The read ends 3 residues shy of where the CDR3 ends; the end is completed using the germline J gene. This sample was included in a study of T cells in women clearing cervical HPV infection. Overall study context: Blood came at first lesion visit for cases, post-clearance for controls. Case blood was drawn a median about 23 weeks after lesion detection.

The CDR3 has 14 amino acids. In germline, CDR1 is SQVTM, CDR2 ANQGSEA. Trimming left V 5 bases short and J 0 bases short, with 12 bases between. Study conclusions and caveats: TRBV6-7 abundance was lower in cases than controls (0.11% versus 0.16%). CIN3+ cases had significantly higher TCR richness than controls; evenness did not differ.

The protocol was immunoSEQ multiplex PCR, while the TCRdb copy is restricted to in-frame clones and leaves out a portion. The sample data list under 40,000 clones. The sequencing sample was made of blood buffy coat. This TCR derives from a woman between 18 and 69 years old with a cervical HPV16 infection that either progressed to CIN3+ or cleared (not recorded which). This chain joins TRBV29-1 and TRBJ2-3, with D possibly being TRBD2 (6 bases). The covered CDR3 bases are TGCAGCGTTCGTAGCGGTTCTAGCACAGATACG. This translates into CSVRSGSSTDT. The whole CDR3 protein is CSVRSGSSTDTQYF.